Sequencing of this T cell receptor beta chain was carried out in a study of blood T cell repertoires in COVID-19. Study details: T cells, B-cell-depleted T cells, or PBMCs provided the cDNA or gDNA that served as material.

The germline V gene has CDR1 SGHVS and CDR2 FQNEAQ. The CDR3 has 15 amino acids. J gave up 0 bases and V 2 bases, and 3 bases lay outside the gene matches. Only one count was recorded for this clone. TCRdb's copy holds only in-frame clones and misses some; the assay was immunoSEQ multiplex PCR. The sample carries just over 95,000 clones, over 80% recorded once. Sequencing was performed on peripheral blood. The gene calls are TRBV7-8 and TRBJ2-7; 8 bases are shared with TRBD2. The clonotype was recovered from a man of 80 years or more with acute or convalescent COVID-19. This CDR3 reads CASSLLSGTSYEQYF. DNA for the CDR3: TGTGCCAGCAGCTTACTTAGCGGGACCTCCTACGAGCAGTACTTC.